The entry that follows covers one T cell receptor (beta chain) sequence. These data come from a study of blood T cell repertoires in COVID-19. Study at large: There were acute and convalescent COVID-19 samples, and they came from the United States, Italy and Spain.

The CDR3 loop spans 13 amino acids. Trimming removed 3 bases from V and 1 base from J, with 6 bases in between. Germline V lookup: CDR1 SGHNT, CDR2 YENEEA. Profiled with immunoSEQ multiplex PCR; TCRdb holds only in-frame clones, not every one. The sample has a few hundred thousand clones, about 88% seen once. This chain links TRBV11-3 with TRBJ1-1; D might be TRBD1 (5 bases). This clonotype was obtained from a woman aged 40 to 50 who had recovered from COVID-19. Material for sequencing was peripheral blood. The CDR3 DNA is TGTGCCAGCAGCTTGACAGAGAACACTGAAGCTTTCTTT. As protein: CASSLTENTEAFF.